A selection of T cell receptor beta chains follows, all from one sample in a study of OX40 agonist ivuxolimab in advanced cancers. Some clones are missing from TCRdb's copy, which holds only in-frame ones; the method was immunoSEQ multiplex PCR. Altogether 20,000 to 25,000 clones are present, more than 65% being singletons, with the ten largest covering roughly 27%. The source was CD4+ or CD8+ T cells sorted from blood, collected in a trial of the OX40 agonist ivuxolimab. The receptors derive from an adult with an advanced solid tumor such as melanoma, head and neck, liver or kidney cancer. Each CDR3 is given with its conserved first and last residue.

J gene | V gene | CDR3 protein
TRBJ2-5 | TRBV7-9 | CASSYLGGDGETQYF
TRBJ1-5 | TRBV4-1 | CAIWKSSFCNQPQHF
TRBJ1-1 | TRBV19 | CASSIGLENTEAFF
TRBJ2-7 | TRBV9 | CASSPEDPYEQYF
TRBJ2-7 | TRBV6-6 | CASPVRSYYEQYF
TRBJ1-5 | TRBV7-9 | CASSLALGEPQPQHF
TRBJ2-3 | TRBV6-4 | CASSSGSGTDTQYF
TRBJ1-4 | TRBV6-5 | CASSYSAGGEKLFF
TRBJ2-7 | TRBV27 | CASSYRDGYEQYF
TRBJ2-2 | TRBV29-1 | CSVADSLSGELFF
TRBJ2-3 | TRBV30 | CAWSRGTSPADTQYF
TRBJ1-5 | TRBV27 | CASSFGGSNQPQHF
TRBJ2-3 | TRBV6-5 | CASSLDSTDTQYF
TRBJ2-7 | TRBV2 | CASSGTVLGGGEQYF
TRBJ2-3 | TRBV9 | CASSVEPDLRTDTQYF
TRBJ1-2 | TRBV9 | CASSGAGTGSEANYGYTF
TRBJ2-7 | TRBV5-1 | CASSETGAYEQYF
TRBJ1-2 | TRBV5-6 | CASSIGQGTSYGYTF
TRBJ2-7 | TRBV10-2 | CASSAVGDEQYF
TRBJ2-5 | TRBV5-6 | CASSFRGALEETQYF
TRBJ1-1 | TRBV7-9 | CASSFEGTEAFF
TRBJ2-7 | TRBV2 | CASRSSYEQYF
TRBJ2-7 | TRBV19 | CASSMPTGTSGIRSSYEQYF
TRBJ2-1 | TRBV6-5 | CASRTGMENEQFF
TRBJ2-1 | TRBV21-1 | CASTPPGGGEQFF
TRBJ2-1 | TRBV25-1 | CASSFRASRGVAEQFF
TRBJ2-7 | TRBV10-3 | CAISGGQVYEQYF
TRBJ2-1 | TRBV7-9 | CASSSGLSNEQFF